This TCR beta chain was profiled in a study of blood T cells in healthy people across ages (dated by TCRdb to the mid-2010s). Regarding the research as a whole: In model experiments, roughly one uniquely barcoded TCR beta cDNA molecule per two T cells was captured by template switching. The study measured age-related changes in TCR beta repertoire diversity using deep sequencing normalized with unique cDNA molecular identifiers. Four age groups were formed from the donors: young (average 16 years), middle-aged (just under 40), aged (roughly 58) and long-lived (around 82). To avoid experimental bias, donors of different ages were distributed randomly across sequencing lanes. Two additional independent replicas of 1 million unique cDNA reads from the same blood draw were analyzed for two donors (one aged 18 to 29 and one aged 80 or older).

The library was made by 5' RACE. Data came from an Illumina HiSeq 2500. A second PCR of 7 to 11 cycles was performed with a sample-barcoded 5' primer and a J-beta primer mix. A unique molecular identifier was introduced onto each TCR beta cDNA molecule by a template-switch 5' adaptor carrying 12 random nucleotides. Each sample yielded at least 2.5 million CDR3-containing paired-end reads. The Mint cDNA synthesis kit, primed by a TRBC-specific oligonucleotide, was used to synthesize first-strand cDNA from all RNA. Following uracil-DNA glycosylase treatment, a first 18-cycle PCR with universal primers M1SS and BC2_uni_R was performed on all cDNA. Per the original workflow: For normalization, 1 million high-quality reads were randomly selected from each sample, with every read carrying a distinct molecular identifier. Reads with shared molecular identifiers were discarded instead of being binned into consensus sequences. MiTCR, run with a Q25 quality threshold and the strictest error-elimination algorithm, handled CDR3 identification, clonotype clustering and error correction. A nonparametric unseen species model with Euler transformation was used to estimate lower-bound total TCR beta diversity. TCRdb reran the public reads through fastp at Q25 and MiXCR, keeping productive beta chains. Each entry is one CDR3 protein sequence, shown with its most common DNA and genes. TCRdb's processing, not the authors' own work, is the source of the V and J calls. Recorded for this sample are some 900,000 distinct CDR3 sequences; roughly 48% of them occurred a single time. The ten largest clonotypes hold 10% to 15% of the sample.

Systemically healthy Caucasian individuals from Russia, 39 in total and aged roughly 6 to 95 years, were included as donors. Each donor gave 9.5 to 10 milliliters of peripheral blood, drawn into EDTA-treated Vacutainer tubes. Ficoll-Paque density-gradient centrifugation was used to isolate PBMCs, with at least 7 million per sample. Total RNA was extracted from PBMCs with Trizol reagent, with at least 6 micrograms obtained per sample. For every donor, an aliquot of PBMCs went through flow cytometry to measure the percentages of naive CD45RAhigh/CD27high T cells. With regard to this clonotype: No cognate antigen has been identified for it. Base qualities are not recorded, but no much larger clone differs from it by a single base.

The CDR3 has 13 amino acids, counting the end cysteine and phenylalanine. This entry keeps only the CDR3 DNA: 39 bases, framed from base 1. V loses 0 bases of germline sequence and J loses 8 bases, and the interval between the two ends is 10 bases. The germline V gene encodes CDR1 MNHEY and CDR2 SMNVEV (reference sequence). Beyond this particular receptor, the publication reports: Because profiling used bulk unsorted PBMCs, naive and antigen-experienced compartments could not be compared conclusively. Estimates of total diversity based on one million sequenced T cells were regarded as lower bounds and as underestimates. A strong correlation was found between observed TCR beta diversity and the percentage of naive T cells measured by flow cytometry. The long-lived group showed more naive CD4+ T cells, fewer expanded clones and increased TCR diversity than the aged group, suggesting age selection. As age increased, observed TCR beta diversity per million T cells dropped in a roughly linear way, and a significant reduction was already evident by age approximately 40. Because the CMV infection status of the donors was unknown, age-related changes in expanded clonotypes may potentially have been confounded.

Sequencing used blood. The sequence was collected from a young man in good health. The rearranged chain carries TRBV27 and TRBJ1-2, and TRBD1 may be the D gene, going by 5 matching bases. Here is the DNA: TGTGCCAGCAGTTTATCTGGGGGGAGGGGCTACACCTTC. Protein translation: CASSLSGGRGYTF.